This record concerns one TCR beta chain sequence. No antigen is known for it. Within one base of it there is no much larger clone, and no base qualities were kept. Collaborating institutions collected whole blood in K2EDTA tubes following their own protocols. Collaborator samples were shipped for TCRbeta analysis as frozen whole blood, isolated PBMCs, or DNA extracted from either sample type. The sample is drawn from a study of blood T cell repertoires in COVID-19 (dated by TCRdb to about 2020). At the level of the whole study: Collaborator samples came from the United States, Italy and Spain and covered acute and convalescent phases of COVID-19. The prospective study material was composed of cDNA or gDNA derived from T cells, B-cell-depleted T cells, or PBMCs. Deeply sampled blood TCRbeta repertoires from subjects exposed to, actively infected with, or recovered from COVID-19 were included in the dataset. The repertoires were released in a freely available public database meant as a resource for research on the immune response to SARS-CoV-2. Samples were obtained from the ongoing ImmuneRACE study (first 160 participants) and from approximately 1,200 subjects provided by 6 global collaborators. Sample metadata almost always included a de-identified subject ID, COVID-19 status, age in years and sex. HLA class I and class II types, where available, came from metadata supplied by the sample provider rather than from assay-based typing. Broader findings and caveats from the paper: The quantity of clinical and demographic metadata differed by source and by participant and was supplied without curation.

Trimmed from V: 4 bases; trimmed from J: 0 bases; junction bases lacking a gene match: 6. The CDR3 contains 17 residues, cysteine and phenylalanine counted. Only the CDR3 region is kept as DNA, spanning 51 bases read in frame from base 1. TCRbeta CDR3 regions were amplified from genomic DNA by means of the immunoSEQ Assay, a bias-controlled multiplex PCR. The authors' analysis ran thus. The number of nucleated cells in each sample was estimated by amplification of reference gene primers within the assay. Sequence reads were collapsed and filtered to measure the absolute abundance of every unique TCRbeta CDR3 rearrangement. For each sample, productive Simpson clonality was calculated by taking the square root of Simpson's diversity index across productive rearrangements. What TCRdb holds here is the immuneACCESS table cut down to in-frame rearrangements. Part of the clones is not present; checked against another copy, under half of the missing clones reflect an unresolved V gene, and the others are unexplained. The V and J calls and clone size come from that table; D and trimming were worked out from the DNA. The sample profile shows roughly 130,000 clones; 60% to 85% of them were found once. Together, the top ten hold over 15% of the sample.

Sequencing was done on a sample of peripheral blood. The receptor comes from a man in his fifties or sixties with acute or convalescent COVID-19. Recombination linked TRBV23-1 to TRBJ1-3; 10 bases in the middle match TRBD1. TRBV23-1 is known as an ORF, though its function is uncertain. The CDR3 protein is CASSLRTGGTSGNTIYF. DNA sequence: TGCGCCAGCAGTCTCCGGACAGGGGGGACCTCTGGAAACACCATATATTTT.